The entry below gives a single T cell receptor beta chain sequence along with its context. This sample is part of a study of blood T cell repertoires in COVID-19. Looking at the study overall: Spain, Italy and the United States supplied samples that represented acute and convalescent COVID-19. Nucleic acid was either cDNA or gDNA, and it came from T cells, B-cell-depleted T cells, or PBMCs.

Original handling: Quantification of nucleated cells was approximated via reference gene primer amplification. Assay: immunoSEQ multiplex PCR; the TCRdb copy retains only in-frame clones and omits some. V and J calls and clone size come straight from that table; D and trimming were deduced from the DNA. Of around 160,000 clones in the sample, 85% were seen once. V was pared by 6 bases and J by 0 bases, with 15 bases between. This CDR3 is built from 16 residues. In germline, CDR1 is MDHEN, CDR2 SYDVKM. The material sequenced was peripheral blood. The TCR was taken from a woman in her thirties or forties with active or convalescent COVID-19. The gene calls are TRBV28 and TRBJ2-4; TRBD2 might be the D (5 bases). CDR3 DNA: TGTGCCAGCAGAACGGACTTCTTAGGAGCCAAAAACATTCAGTACTTC. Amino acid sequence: CASRTDFLGAKNIQYF. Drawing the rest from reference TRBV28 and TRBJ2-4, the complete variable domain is DVKVTQSSRYLVKRTGEKVFLECVQDMDHENMFWYRQDPGLGLRLIYFSYDVKMKEKGDIPEGYSVSREKKERFSLILESASTNQTSMYLCASRTDFLGAKNIQYFGAGTRLSVL.